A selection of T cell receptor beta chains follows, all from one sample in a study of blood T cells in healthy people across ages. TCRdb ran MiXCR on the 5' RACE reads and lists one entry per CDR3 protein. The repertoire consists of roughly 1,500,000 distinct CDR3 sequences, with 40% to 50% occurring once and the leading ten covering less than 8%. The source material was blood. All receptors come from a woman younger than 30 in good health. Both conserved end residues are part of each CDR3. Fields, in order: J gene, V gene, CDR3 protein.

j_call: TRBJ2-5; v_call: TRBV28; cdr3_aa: CASSIGTSGGAHQETQYF
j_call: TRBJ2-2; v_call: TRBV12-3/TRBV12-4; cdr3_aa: CASSRQRTSNTGELFF
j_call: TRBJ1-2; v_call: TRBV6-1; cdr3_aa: CASSLQLNYGYTF
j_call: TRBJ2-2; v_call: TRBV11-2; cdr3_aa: CASAKTGVGTGELFF
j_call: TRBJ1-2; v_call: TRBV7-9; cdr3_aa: CASSQGPGAHYGCTF
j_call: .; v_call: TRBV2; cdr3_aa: CASTKGGLETQYF
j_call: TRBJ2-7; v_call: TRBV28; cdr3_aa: CASSLNTTYEQYF
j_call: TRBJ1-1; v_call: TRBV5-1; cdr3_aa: CASSSWTDRTTEAFF
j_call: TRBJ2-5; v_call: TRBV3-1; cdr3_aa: CASSQAAGGLNEQYF
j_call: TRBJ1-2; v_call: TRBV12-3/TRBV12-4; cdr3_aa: CASSLGAQGANGYTF
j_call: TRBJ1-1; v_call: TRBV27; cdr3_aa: CASSLFGLSTDTEAFF
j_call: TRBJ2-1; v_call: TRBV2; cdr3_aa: CASRSGTTRDEQFF
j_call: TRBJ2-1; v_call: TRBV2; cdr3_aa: CASNLHSYNEQFF
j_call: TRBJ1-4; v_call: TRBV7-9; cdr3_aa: CASSHGGVNEKLFF
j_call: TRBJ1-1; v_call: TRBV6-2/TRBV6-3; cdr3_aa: CASSYDRALEAFF
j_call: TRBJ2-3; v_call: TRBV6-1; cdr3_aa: CASSPSYLAGQADTQYF
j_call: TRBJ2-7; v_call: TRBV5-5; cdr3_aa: CASSLIVTSLSYEQYF
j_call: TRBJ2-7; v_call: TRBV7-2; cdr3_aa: CASTDRGVVYEQYF
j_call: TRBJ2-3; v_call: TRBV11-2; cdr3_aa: CASSDPPTSTDTQYF
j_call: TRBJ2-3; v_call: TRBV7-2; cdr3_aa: CAGSLTTSGYTDTQYF
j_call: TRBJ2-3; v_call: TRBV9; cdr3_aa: CASSVAKSVADTQYF
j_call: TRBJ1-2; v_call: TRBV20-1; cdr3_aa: CSAPTPNNYGYTF